This T cell receptor beta chain was found in a study of T cells in Graves' hyperthyroidism and ophthalmopathy. Study outcomes and limitations: Among thyroid clonotypes expanded above 0.001, most also appeared in blood.

Among ophthalmopathy patients, the Clinical Activity Score reached at least 3, the NOSPECS grade reached at least 4, and duration remained under 3 months. Regions amplified from RNA transcripts were the TCR beta CDR3 regions. The HTBI primer set served for first-round RT-PCR of the TCR CDR3. TCRdb reprocessed the multiplex PCR reads via MiXCR and lists one record per CDR3 protein. The table records approximately 350,000 distinct CDR3 sequences, 15% of them present only once. In germline, CDR1 is MDHEN, CDR2 SYDVKM. The CDR3 extends over 14 amino acids. V lost 3 bases to trimming and J lost 12 bases, with 15 bases between them. The sample holds many counts of this clonotype. What it binds is not known.

The receptor's source is a woman aged 60 to 75 with Graves' ophthalmopathy. The V call is TRBV28, the J call TRBJ2-6, with D possibly being TRBD1 (6 bases). Sequenced sample: blood. In DNA form, the CDR3 reads TGTGCCAGCAGTTTCACCGGACAGCTCGCCGTCCTGACTTTC. This translates into CASSFTGQLAVLTF.